The source of this T cell receptor (beta chain) is a study of CD8 T cells in Susac syndrome. The V segment lost 0 bases and the J segment 4 bases; nucleotides outside the gene matches: 7. CDR3 length: 15 residues. The V gene's germline CDR1 is SQVTM and CDR2 ANQGSEA. The RNA input was roughly 0.45 to 1 ug, and it was reverse transcribed with random hexamers. TCRdb recomputed calls from the immunoSEQ multiplex PCR reads with MiXCR, one row per CDR3 protein. This sample has about 200,000 distinct CDR3 sequences, with more than 90% found just once. The CD8+ and CD4+ T cells were negatively isolated, with the TEMRA cells enriched by FACS.

The sample consisted of CD4+ T cells from PBMCs. This sequence was found in a human donor with multiple sclerosis. The chain combines TRBV29-1 with TRBJ2-5, with 8 bases matching TRBD1. The CDR3 nucleotides read TGCAGCGTTGAAGAGGAGCCAGGGGGCAGAGAGACCCAGTACTTC. Encoded protein: CSVEEEPGGRETQYF.